A selection of T cell receptor beta chains follows, all from one sample in a study of T cell responses to AZD1222 COVID-19 vaccine. Profiling relied on immunoSEQ multiplex PCR, and the TCRdb table lists in-frame clones only, not all of them. The table lists more than 75,000 clones, about 89% of them singletons. The sample was peripheral blood, taken on day 0 of AZD1222 vaccination. Source of these receptors: an adult in good health. Each CDR3 is given with its conserved first and last residue. D genes are given only for firm matches. Rows give clone size only sometimes, using once, few, many, or a class for an expanded clone.

clone_size: NA; v_call: TRBV29-1; j_call: TRBJ1-4; d_call: TRBD1; cdr3_aa: CSARDSKEKLFF; cdr3_nt: TGCAGCGCCCGGGACAGTAAGGAAAAACTGTTTTTT
clone_size: NA; v_call: TRBV5-4; j_call: TRBJ2-7; d_call: TRBD2; cdr3_aa: CASSWWGLAGSYEQYF; cdr3_nt: TGTGCCAGCAGCTGGTGGGGACTAGCGGGATCCTACGAGCAGTACTTC
clone_size: few; v_call: TRBV13; j_call: TRBJ2-1; d_call: TRBD2; cdr3_aa: CASSLSPGLAVGEQFF; cdr3_nt: TGTGCCAGCAGCTTAAGCCCGGGACTAGCGGTTGGTGAGCAGTTCTTC
clone_size: once; v_call: TRBV30; j_call: TRBJ1-1; d_call: NA; cdr3_aa: CAWSILGQMNTEAFF; cdr3_nt: TGTGCCTGGAGTATCCTGGGACAAATGAACACTGAAGCTTTCTTT
clone_size: NA; v_call: TRBV7-3; j_call: TRBJ2-3; d_call: TRBD1; cdr3_aa: CASSQPRQGGSDTQYF; cdr3_nt: TGTGCCAGCAGCCAGCCTCGACAGGGCGGGTCAGATACGCAGTATTTT
clone_size: NA; v_call: TRBV28; j_call: TRBJ2-5; d_call: NA; cdr3_aa: CASSLGRVYQETQYF; cdr3_nt: TGTGCCAGCAGTTTAGGCCGGGTGTACCAAGAGACCCAGTACTTC
clone_size: NA; v_call: TRBV9; j_call: TRBJ1-6; d_call: NA; cdr3_aa: CASSEFSSSYNSPLHF; cdr3_nt: TGTGCCAGCAGCGAGTTCTCGAGCTCCTATAATTCACCCCTCCACTTT
clone_size: NA; v_call: TRBV12-3/TRBV12-4; j_call: TRBJ2-2; d_call: NA; cdr3_aa: CALKRGNTGELFF; cdr3_nt: TGTGCCCTCAAACGGGGGAACACCGGGGAGCTGTTTTTT
clone_size: NA; v_call: TRBV7-8; j_call: TRBJ2-3; d_call: TRBD1; cdr3_aa: CASFLGRGRSDTQYF; cdr3_nt: TGTGCCAGCTTTTTGGGCAGGGGGCGATCGGATACGCAGTATTTT
clone_size: once; v_call: TRBV7-3; j_call: TRBJ1-3; d_call: NA; cdr3_aa: CASSLLGNTIYF; cdr3_nt: TGTGCCAGCAGCTTACTGGGAAACACCATATATTTT
clone_size: NA; v_call: TRBV2; j_call: TRBJ1-6; d_call: TRBD1; cdr3_aa: CASRGQWVDLTPLHF; cdr3_nt: TGTGCCAGCAGGGGACAGTGGGTAGATTTGACACCCCTCCACTTT
clone_size: few; v_call: TRBV9; j_call: TRBJ2-6; d_call: TRBD2; cdr3_aa: CASSVGLAGASGANVLTF; cdr3_nt: TGTGCCAGCAGCGTCGGACTAGCGGGCGCCTCTGGGGCCAACGTCCTGACTTTC
clone_size: NA; v_call: TRBV7-2; j_call: TRBJ2-5; d_call: NA; cdr3_aa: CASSLVPVQGTQTQYF; cdr3_nt: TGTGCCAGCAGCTTAGTCCCGGTACAGGGTACCCAGACCCAGTACTTC
clone_size: few; v_call: TRBV7-8; j_call: TRBJ1-2; d_call: NA; cdr3_aa: CASSSSPRRDGYTF; cdr3_nt: TGTGCCAGCAGCTCCAGTCCGAGACGGGATGGCTACACCTTC
clone_size: NA; v_call: TRBV5-1; j_call: TRBJ1-1; d_call: NA; cdr3_aa: CASSLDGGESEAFF; cdr3_nt: TGCGCCAGCAGCTTGGATGGGGGAGAGTCTGAAGCTTTCTTT
clone_size: NA; v_call: TRBV18; j_call: TRBJ1-3; d_call: NA; cdr3_aa: CASSGRQGNTIYF; cdr3_nt: TGTGCCAGCTCTGGCAGGCAAGGAAACACCATATATTTT
clone_size: NA; v_call: TRBV18; j_call: TRBJ1-4; d_call: NA; cdr3_aa: CASSPGGANSNEKLFF; cdr3_nt: TGTGCCAGCTCACCAGGGGGCGCGAATTCTAATGAAAAACTGTTTTTT
clone_size: few; v_call: TRBV10-3; j_call: TRBJ1-1; d_call: TRBD1; cdr3_aa: CAITRDRNTEAFF; cdr3_nt: TGTGCCATCACCCGGGACAGGAACACTGAAGCTTTCTTT
clone_size: NA; v_call: TRBV15; j_call: TRBJ2-7; d_call: NA; cdr3_aa: CATSRALGQTYEQYF; cdr3_nt: TGTGCCACCAGCAGAGCCCTGGGGCAGACCTACGAGCAGTACTTC
clone_size: NA; v_call: TRBV7-9; j_call: TRBJ2-7; d_call: NA; cdr3_aa: CASIPLESSSYEQYF; cdr3_nt: TGTGCCAGCATCCCCTTGGAGAGCAGCTCCTACGAGCAGTACTTC
clone_size: NA; v_call: TRBV5-1; j_call: TRBJ2-3; d_call: TRBD1; cdr3_aa: CASSYRTGDPTDTQYF; cdr3_nt: TGCGCCAGCAGCTACCGGACAGGGGACCCCACAGATACGCAGTATTTT
clone_size: few; v_call: TRBV29-1; j_call: TRBJ1-1; d_call: NA; cdr3_aa: CSVGGGNTEAFF; cdr3_nt: TGCAGCGTTGGGGGGGGGAACACTGAAGCTTTCTTT
clone_size: NA; v_call: TRBV13; j_call: TRBJ2-1; d_call: TRBD1; cdr3_aa: CASSLGHRGRDEQFF; cdr3_nt: TGTGCCAGCAGCTTAGGCCACAGGGGAAGGGATGAGCAGTTCTTC
clone_size: NA; v_call: TRBV29-1; j_call: TRBJ2-6; d_call: NA; cdr3_aa: CSVWDRVGANVLTF; cdr3_nt: TGCAGCGTTTGGGACCGCGTTGGGGCCAACGTCCTGACTTTC
clone_size: NA; v_call: TRBV3-1/TRBV3-2; j_call: TRBJ1-2; d_call: NA; cdr3_aa: CASSQDPGLGYTF; cdr3_nt: TGTGCCAGCAGCCAAGATCCGGGGCTTGGCTACACCTTC
clone_size: NA; v_call: TRBV9; j_call: TRBJ2-3; d_call: NA; cdr3_aa: CASSPWGTPITTSTDTQYF; cdr3_nt: TGTGCCAGCAGCCCGTGGGGGACTCCGATAACCACTAGCACAGATACGCAGTATTTT
clone_size: NA; v_call: TRBV20-1; j_call: TRBJ2-1; d_call: NA; cdr3_aa: CSASSPWGPENEQFF; cdr3_nt: TGCAGTGCTAGTTCGCCCTGGGGGCCCGAGAATGAGCAGTTCTTC
clone_size: NA; v_call: TRBV29-1; j_call: TRBJ1-2; d_call: NA; cdr3_aa: CSVESNYGYTF; cdr3_nt: TGCAGCGTTGAAAGTAACTATGGCTACACCTTC
clone_size: few; v_call: TRBV6-2/TRBV6-3; j_call: TRBJ2-1; d_call: NA; cdr3_aa: CASSSGTQDIYEQFF; cdr3_nt: TGTGCCAGCAGTTCCGGGACTCAGGATATCTATGAGCAGTTCTTC